The T cell receptor (beta chain) described here comes from a study of T cells after yellow fever vaccination. They built TCR cDNA with 5'RACE template switching, a step that put in a universal primer site and UMIs. MiXCR was run by TCRdb on the 5' RACE reads, yielding one entry per CDR3 protein. Found here are hundreds of thousands of distinct CDR3 sequences, approximately 12% of them singletons; the top ten hold about 3%. Unmatched junction bases numbered 8, after V lost 0 bases and J lost 9 bases. The CDR3 spans 15 residues. Germline values: CDR1 DFQATT, CDR2 SNEGSKA (reference sequence). This clonotype came up a few times. The antigen is undetermined. Regarding the study as a whole: A minor fraction of clonotypes spanned both CD4 and CD8 compartments.

The V and J genes are TRBV20-1 and TRBJ2-1; 10 bases map to TRBD1. This material consisted of CD4+ T cells sorted from PBMCs, taken 15 days after the yellow fever booster vaccination. This clonotype was sampled from a man between 18 and 29 years old who received the YFV17D yellow fever vaccine. The CDR3, as DNA: TGCAGTGCTAGAGATCCGGGACAGGGGATTACTGAGCAGTTCTTC. Translation gives CSARDPGQGITEQFF.